This T cell receptor (beta chain) was documented in a study of blood T cells in healthy people across ages. This clonotype was counted between two and nine times. The CDR3 extends over 15 amino acids. Germline V gene lookup returns CDR1 LGHNT and CDR2 FRNRAP. V shed 7 bases, J shed 7 bases, and the junction held 8 bases outside the gene matches. Then a second PCR, running about 6 to 11 cycles, was carried out with a sample-barcoded 5' primer and a J-beta primer mix. TCRdb used MiXCR to reprocess the 5' RACE reads, holding one entry per CDR3 protein. The table records about 900,000 distinct CDR3 sequences, roughly 52% of them present only once.

Source material: blood. The chain joins TRBV12-5 to TRBJ2-1, with 12 bases identical to TRBD1. The TCR originated in a man in his thirties or forties in good health. The CDR3 loop is CASAGGTGGYNEQFF. In nucleotides, the CDR3 is TGTGCTAGTGCCGGGGGGACAGGGGGCTATAATGAGCAGTTCTTC. The entire variable domain, with the rest obtained from reference TRBV12-5 and TRBJ2-1, is as follows: DARVTQTPRHKVTEMGQEVTMRCQPILGHNTVFWYRQTMMQGLELLAYFRNRAPLDDSGMPKDRFSAEMPDATLATLKIQPSEPRDSAVYFCASAGGTGGYNEQFFGPGTRLTVL.